This paragraph covers one TCR beta chain sequence. No antigen is known for it. These data originate in a study of T cell responses to AZD1222 COVID-19 vaccine. V trimming: 7 bases; J trimming: 12 bases; junction bases outside the gene matches: 6. Per germline, CDR1 MDHEN and CDR2 SYDVKM. The CDR3 covers 12 residues. General study points: The donors showed a predominance of white British ancestry and of females, with possible underestimation of clonal diversity.

Using immunoSEQ multiplex PCR, the repertoire was profiled, and TCRdb retains in-frame clones only, with some absent. The sample has 80,000 to 95,000 clones, less than 95% seen once. The chain has TRBV28 and TRBJ1-6, with TRBD1 matching 7 bases. The TCR originated in an adult who received the AZD1222 COVID-19 vaccine. The specimen was peripheral blood, collected 28 days after the second AZD1222 dose. CDR3 amino acids: CASTQGVRPLHF. As DNA, the CDR3 is TGTGCCAGCACTCAGGGGGTTCGACCCCTCCACTTT.